Below, 32 T cell receptor beta chains from the same sample are listed, as sequenced in a study of PD-1 blockade in classical Hodgkin lymphoma. Time point of the sample: cycle 4 day 1 (C4D1), after more than five weeks of nivolumab. With no exception, relapse followed autologous stem cell transplantation in all patients, and brentuximab vedotin exposure varied. The repertoire was sequenced with immunoSEQ multiplex PCR; TCRdb's copy has only in-frame clones and lacks some. The table shows fewer than 45,000 clones, with around 64% occurring only once. The sequencing here drew on peripheral blood mononuclear cells (PBMCs), taken before the fourth cycle of nivolumab. The receptors derive from a human donor with classical Hodgkin lymphoma.

V gene TRBV7-9 combines with J gene TRBJ1-1; perhaps TRBD1 as D (6 bases). CDR3 length equals 13 residues. The germline V gene encodes CDR1 SEHNR and CDR2 FQNEAQ (reference sequence). With 5 bases removed from V and 5 bases from J, the gap between germline ends came to 12 bases. The CDR3 sequence: CASSRQERTEAFF. The CDR3 coding sequence is TGTGCCAGCAGCCGACAGGAGAGGACTGAAGCTTTCTTT.

Judged by abundance, this clone is medium-sized. The rearrangement joins TRBV15 to TRBJ2-1; D could derive from TRBD1 or TRBD2 (6 bases each). Germline values: CDR1 LNHNV, CDR2 YYDKDF (reference sequence). The germline V and J ends were trimmed by 5 bases and 0 bases, with 11 bases remaining between them. There are 15 residues in the CDR3. For the CDR3, the DNA is TGTGCCACCAGCGGGGGGCCAGACTCCTACAATGAGCAGTTCTTC. This codes for CATSGGPDSYNEQFF.

This chain connects TRBV11-3 to TRBJ2-1, with 8 bases matching TRBD1. Germline V gene lookup returns CDR1 SGHNT and CDR2 YENEEA. The trim removed 3 bases at V and 3 bases at J, leaving 4 bases unmatched. The length of the CDR3 is 15 residues. The CDR3 loop reads CASSFPDRGYNEQFF. The CDR3 DNA reads TGTGCCAGCAGCTTCCCCGACAGGGGCTACAATGAGCAGTTCTTC.

This chain joins TRBV19 and TRBJ2-7, with D perhaps being TRBD1 or TRBD2 (5 bases each). The CDR3 covers 13 residues. Looked up from germline, CDR1 is LNHDA and CDR2 is SQIVND (reference sequence). Between the trimmed V and J ends, which lost 5 bases and 0 bases, there was a span of 8 bases. CDR3 sequence: CASSLGPSYEQYF. As DNA, the CDR3 is TGTGCCAGTAGTTTGGGACCCTCCTACGAGCAGTACTTC.

This clone was seen ten or more times. The chain carries TRBV5-6 and TRBJ1-5; D remains unclear. CDR3 length: 13 amino acids. V lost 4 bases and J lost 3, with 8 bases in between. Germline CDR1 and CDR2: SGHDT and YYEEEE. CDR3 sequence reads: CASSAGPNQPQHF. Here the CDR3 DNA reads TGTGCCAGCAGCGCGGGCCCCAATCAGCCCCAGCATTTT.

The rearrangement uses TRBV28 and TRBJ2-7, with D perhaps TRBD1 or TRBD2 (6 bases each). The CDR3 contains 16 residues. Trimming left V 2 bases short and J 5 bases short, with 19 bases between. CDR1 and CDR2 (germline): MDHEN, SYDVKM. CDR3 bases: TGTGCCAGCAGTTTAGTGGGGGGCAGGCTTAGGAACGAGCAGTACTTC. As protein: CASSLVGGRLRNEQYF.

In this sample, this clone turned up a few times. The chain uses TRBV10-3 and TRBJ2-3; TRBD1 is a possible D gene (5 bases). This CDR3 has 13 residues. V lost 4 bases, J lost 6 bases, and 11 bases lay in between. Looked up from germline, CDR1 is ENHRY and CDR2 is SYGVKD. This chain's CDR3 is CAISGPKGDTQYF. The DNA of the CDR3 is TGTGCCATCAGTGGGCCCAAGGGGGATACGCAGTATTTT.

CDR3: CASSQGQVTDTQYF. The CDR3 DNA follows: TGTGCCAGCAGCCAGGGACAGGTCACAGATACGCAGTATTTT. The V gene is TRBV5-6, the J gene TRBJ2-3; 8 nucleotides line up with TRBD1. Germline values: CDR1 SGHDT, CDR2 YYEEEE. The CDR3 loop spans 14 amino acids. J gave up 2 bases and V 4 bases, and 3 bases lay outside the gene matches. Combining the CDR3 with reference TRBV5-6 and TRBJ2-3 gives the whole variable domain DAGVTQSPTHLIKTRGQQVTLRCSPKSGHDTVSWYQQALGQGPQFIFQYYEEEERQRGNFPDRFSGHQFPNYSSELNVNALLLGDSALYLCASSQGQVTDTQYFGPGTRLTVL.

In its sample, this clone was seen once. The chain recombines TRBV11-3 with TRBJ2-7; D might be TRBD2 (6 bases). The ends were cut back, 5 bases at V and 4 bases at J, with 15 bases in the middle. This CDR3 has 14 residues. From germline, CDR1 is SGHNT and CDR2 YENEEA. Here the CDR3 reads CASSGDSAPYEQYF. The CDR3 DNA reads as TGTGCCAGCAGCGGGGACTCGGCGCCTTACGAGCAGTACTTC.

This chain joins TRBV30 and TRBJ2-5, with unresolved D. This CDR3 has 13 amino acids. V lost 2 bases, J lost 5 bases, and 12 bases lay in between. CDR1 GTSNPN and CDR2 SVGIG come from the germline V gene (reference sequence). DNA of the CDR3: TGTGCCTGGAGTCGGGTCAGTACCGAGACCCAGTACTTC. Encoded protein: CAWSRVSTETQYF.

The rearrangement joins TRBV5-1 to TRBJ2-3; 9 bases fit TRBD2. The CDR3 loop spans 20 amino acids. Germline V gene sequence: CDR1 SGHRS, CDR2 YFSETQ. Unmatched junction bases numbered 18, after V lost 4 bases and J lost 0 bases. CDR3 DNA: TGCGCCAGCAGCAGTGAGTGGGCTAGCGGGGCCCATCTAAGCACAGATACGCAGTATTTT. Protein: CASSSEWASGAHLSTDTQYF. Combining the CDR3 with reference TRBV5-1 and TRBJ2-3 gives the whole variable domain KAGVTQTPRYLIKTRGQQVTLSCSPISGHRSVSWYQQTPGQGLQFLFEYFSETQRNKGNFPGRFSGRQFSNSRSEMNVSTLELGDSALYLCASSSEWASGAHLSTDTQYFGPGTRLTVL.

The V call is TRBV5-1, the J call TRBJ1-2; perhaps TRBD1 as D (6 bases). Trimming removed 3 bases from V and 2 bases from J, with 11 bases in between. This CDR3 spans 14 amino acids. In germline, CDR1 is SGHRS, CDR2 YFSETQ. As DNA, the CDR3 is TGCGCCAGCAGCTCGACAGGAATGAACTATGGCTACACCTTC. As protein: CASSSTGMNYGYTF.

The chain joins TRBV7-2 to TRBJ2-7; perhaps TRBD1 as D (5 bases). Trimming took off 5 bases at V and 5 bases at J, with 16 bases between the two ends. The CDR3 covers 14 residues. The germline CDR1 and CDR2 sequences are SGHTA and FQGNSA. The CDR3 here is CASSPGASANEQYF. Here the CDR3 DNA reads TGTGCCAGCAGCCCTGGGGCCAGTGCGAACGAGCAGTACTTC.

The CDR3 bases are TGTGCCAGCCGGGACAGACTCCAAGAGACCCAGTACTTC. This translates into CASRDRLQETQYF. This chain connects TRBV28 to TRBJ2-5; 7 nucleotides match TRBD1. J gave up 1 base and V 8 bases, and 4 bases lay outside the gene matches. Germline CDR1 MDHEN, CDR2 SYDVKM. This CDR3 comprises 13 residues.

The chain employs TRBV2 and TRBJ2-3; a possible D gene is TRBD1 (6 bases). The length of the CDR3 is 14 residues. The V and J ends lost 2 bases and 10 bases respectively, with 16 bases between them. Germline CDR1 and CDR2: SNHLY and FYNNEI. The CDR3 reads CASSERGQQGSQYF. The CDR3 DNA reads TGTGCCAGCAGTGAACGAGGACAGCAGGGTTCGCAGTATTTT.

Turning to this clone: Possible read error: a much larger clone is one base away. Distinct nucleotide sequences in the sample also encode this CDR3. The chain joins TRBV5-1 to TRBJ2-2, with 7 bases lining up with TRBD1. The germline gives CDR1 SGHRS, CDR2 YFSETQ. This CDR3 is built from 15 residues. J was trimmed by 0 bases and V by 5 bases; bases with no gene match: 4. The CDR3 bases are TGCGCCAGCAGTTCCGGGACAGCGAACACCGGGGAGCTGTTTTTT. Residues: CASSSGTANTGELFF.

A few counts support this clone. The V and J genes are TRBV19 and TRBJ1-1; 10 nucleotides align to TRBD1. Trimming took 3 bases from V and 5 from J; bases not matched to a gene: 6. Per germline, CDR1 LNHDA and CDR2 SQIVND (reference sequence). The length of the CDR3 is 15 residues. The CDR3 is CASSMYWTGGTEAFF. CDR3 nucleotide sequence: TGTGCCAGTAGTATGTATTGGACAGGGGGAACTGAAGCTTTCTTT.

The chain uses TRBV27 and TRBJ1-1, with D unclear. Germline-derived CDR1 and CDR2 are MNHEY and SMNVEV (reference sequence). This CDR3 has 15 residues. The V end was cut by 8 bases, the J end by 0 bases, with 16 bases between. Written as DNA, the CDR3 is TGTGCCAGCTCGTCGGAGAGAAACATGAACACTGAAGCTTTCTTT. Translating it yields CASSSERNMNTEAFF.

The CDR3 bases are TGCGCCAGCAGCTCGCTCGTGGAGGATACGCAGTATTTT. It yields the protein CASSSLVEDTQYF. This chain uses TRBV5-1 with TRBJ2-3; D call uncertain. Germline CDR1 is SGHRS and CDR2 is YFSETQ. V lost 3 bases to trimming and J lost 6 bases, with 11 bases between them. The CDR3 loop spans 13 amino acids.

The rearrangement links TRBV9 to TRBJ2-1; D is undetermined. Germline loops: CDR1 SGDLS, CDR2 YYNGEE. This CDR3 contains 14 residues. V lost 4 bases to trimming and J lost 2 bases, with 10 bases between them. In DNA, the CDR3 is TGTGCCAGCAGCTTGGAACTCGCCTACAATGAGCAGTTCTTC. It codes for CASSLELAYNEQFF.

The rearrangement uses TRBV28 and TRBJ1-4, with a weak D call TRBD1 (6 bases). V lost 3 bases and J 3 bases, leaving 11 bases between the germline ends. Looked up from germline, CDR1 is MDHEN and CDR2 is SYDVKM. CDR3 length: 15 residues. The CDR3 here is CASSFQGTANEKLFF. The CDR3 DNA follows: TGTGCCAGCAGTTTTCAGGGGACGGCTAATGAAAAACTGTTTTTT.

The rearrangement joins TRBV6-4 to TRBJ1-2; no clear D. Germline values: CDR1 MRHNA, CDR2 SNTAGT. Deletions cut 7 bases from V and 1 base from J, with 16 bases between. This CDR3 region has 15 residues. In DNA, the CDR3 is TGTGCCAGCAAACCCTCCATGGGCCTTAACTATGGCTACACCTTC. Translating gives CASKPSMGLNYGYTF.

This chain connects TRBV30 to TRBJ1-4, with D possibly matching TRBD1 (5 bases). V lost 0 bases and J lost 3, with 8 bases in between. This CDR3 is built from 14 residues. The germline V gene encodes CDR1 GTSNPN and CDR2 SVGIG (reference sequence). CDR3 residues: CAWSVWTSNEKLFF. The CDR3 region has the DNA TGTGCCTGGAGTGTATGGACATCTAATGAAAAACTGTTTTTT.

The count of this clone is one. The rearrangement joins TRBV9 to TRBJ2-1; TRBD2 matches at 9 bases. The germline V gene encodes CDR1 SGDLS and CDR2 YYNGEE. This CDR3 region has 16 residues. The ends lost 0 bases at V and 2 bases at J; junction bases unmatched: 3. The CDR3 loop reads CASSVGGGGAYNEQFF. The CDR3 nucleotides read TGTGCCAGCAGCGTAGGTGGCGGGGGGGCCTACAATGAGCAGTTCTTC.

In its sample, this clone was seen a few times. The chain uses TRBV6-1 and TRBJ2-5; possibly TRBD1 for D (6 bases). V was trimmed by 3 bases and J by 9 bases, leaving 20 bases between them. The CDR3 contains 15 residues. Germline V gene sequence: CDR1 MNHNS, CDR2 SASEGT. The CDR3 DNA reads as TGTGCCAGCAGTGATCTCGTGGCAGGGACAAGGGCCCAGTACTTC. It yields the protein CASSDLVAGTRAQYF.

A single count supports this clone. The gene calls are TRBV27 and TRBJ2-4; D may correspond to TRBD1 or TRBD2 (5 bases each). Looked up from germline, CDR1 is MNHEY and CDR2 is SMNVEV (reference sequence). The V and J ends lost 5 bases and 2 bases respectively, with 7 bases between them. The CDR3 has 13 amino acids. The chain's CDR3 is CASSRDPKNIQYF. CDR3 DNA sequence: TGTGCCAGCAGTAGGGACCCCAAAAACATTCAGTACTTC.

This clone was seen a few times. This chain uses TRBV19 with TRBJ2-7, with 9 bases lining up with TRBD1. The ends lost 4 bases at V and 1 base at J; junction bases unmatched: 5. There are 15 residues in the CDR3. CDR1 is LNHDA, CDR2 SQIVND, per germline (reference sequence). The CDR3 coding sequence is TGTGCCAGTAGTAGGGACAGGGCGGGTTCCTACGAGCAGTACTTC. Translated: CASSRDRAGSYEQYF.

DNA of the CDR3: TGCGCCAGCAGCCGGGGGTGGTATGGCTACACCTTC. This translates into CASSRGWYGYTF. The chain carries TRBV4-1 and TRBJ1-2, with a possible D match to TRBD1 (5 bases). Germline CDR1 reads MGHRA; CDR2 reads YSYEKL. Trimming stripped 4 bases from V and 5 bases from J, with 8 bases between. The CDR3 loop spans 12 amino acids.

This clone was seen a few times. This rearrangement joins TRBV5-6 to TRBJ1-2; D remains unclear. Germline lookup yields CDR1 SGHDT and CDR2 YYEEEE. V gave up 2 bases and J gave up 7 bases, with 9 bases separating them. This CDR3 is built from 12 residues. The DNA for the CDR3 is TGTGCCAGCAGCTTCGGTTTCCCTGGCTACACCTTC. Translating it yields CASSFGFPGYTF.

The table lists this clone with a few counts. The V gene is TRBV2, the J gene TRBJ1-6, with D perhaps TRBD1 (5 bases). Germline CDR1 reads SNHLY; CDR2 reads FYNNEI. Between the trimmed V and J ends, which lost 6 bases and 9 bases, there was a span of 15 bases. This CDR3 spans 14 amino acids. CDR3 coding DNA: TGTGCCAGCAGGCTTGACAGCTTGGGTTCACCCCTCCACTTT. Translated: CASRLDSLGSPLHF.

This clone was observed a handful of times. The chain is built from TRBV28 and TRBJ2-7; D gene unclear. This CDR3 spans 15 amino acids. Trimming took off 4 bases at V and 3 bases at J, with 16 bases between the two ends. Germline V lookup: CDR1 MDHEN, CDR2 SYDVKM. CDR3 bases: TGTGCCAGCAGTTCACGGACGGTGGCGGACTACGAGCAGTACTTC. Translation: CASSSRTVADYEQYF.

The chain uses TRBV19 and TRBJ1-5, with TRBD1 identical over 7 bases. The germline V gene encodes CDR1 LNHDA and CDR2 SQIVND (reference sequence). The CDR3 contains 16 residues. The trim removed 2 bases at V and 5 bases at J, leaving 9 bases unmatched. DNA for the CDR3: TGTGCCAGTAGTATACCAACAGGGGTGGGAGATCAGCCCCAGCATTTT. It specifies CASSIPTGVGDQPQHF.